This is a list of T cell receptor beta chains from one sample in a study of Ad26.COV2.S vaccination and SARS-CoV-2 variants. Repertoires were generated with immunoSEQ multiplex PCR, while TCRdb's copy carries only in-frame clones and drops some. The data show a few hundred thousand clones, 75% to 95% seen once. Material: peripheral blood, obtained in a trial of Ad26.COV2.S vaccine versus placebo. These receptors originate from a person between 18 and 65 years old who received the Ad26.COV2.S COVID-19 vaccine or a placebo. CDR3s include the opening cysteine and the closing phenylalanine or tryptophan. The D gene is left open where the match is weak. Expanded clones get a size class; other rows say once, few or many, or leave the size out.

TRBV19	NA	TRBD2	TRBJ2-5	CASSIDTSGRYETQYF	TGTGCCAGTAGTATAGATACTAGCGGGAGATACGAGACCCAGTACTTC
TRBV2	NA	NA	TRBJ2-5	CASSEGAQETQYF	TGTGCCAGCAGTGAAGGCGCTCAAGAGACCCAGTACTTC
TRBV6-2/TRBV6-3	NA	TRBD1	TRBJ2-5	CASSAGTGGLETQYF	TGTGCCAGCAGTGCCGGGACAGGGGGCTTGGAGACCCAGTACTTC
TRBV18	NA	TRBD1	TRBJ2-7	CASSPGQTYEQYF	TGTGCCAGCTCACCGGGACAGACCTACGAGCAGTACTTC
TRBV7-3	NA	NA	TRBJ2-3	CASSPRDRFTDTQYF	TGTGCCAGCAGCCCCCGGGACCGATTCACAGATACGCAGTATTTT
TRBV7-2	NA	NA	TRBJ2-7	CASSFLRLGSYEQYF	TGTGCCAGCAGCTTTCTTAGACTAGGTTCCTACGAGCAGTACTTC
TRBV30	NA	TRBD2	TRBJ2-7	CAWSGLASSYEQYF	TGTGCCTGGAGCGGACTAGCGTCTTCCTACGAGCAGTACTTC
TRBV19	NA	TRBD1	TRBJ1-1	CASSTPGGLTEAFF	TGTGCCAGTAGTACACCAGGGGGCCTCACTGAAGCTTTCTTT
TRBV6-5	NA	NA	TRBJ1-1	CASSRSSAGQVEAFF	TGTGCCAGCAGTAGATCTAGTGCTGGGCAGGTTGAAGCTTTCTTT
TRBV5-1	once	NA	TRBJ2-3	CASSLARGDDTQYF	TGCGCCAGCAGCTTGGCTAGGGGGGACGATACGCAGTATTTT
TRBV9	NA	NA	TRBJ1-1	CASSTQPGENTEAFF	TGTGCCAGCAGCACACAACCAGGAGAGAACACTGAAGCTTTCTTT
TRBV18	NA	TRBD1	TRBJ2-5	CASSPRTGQPTETQYF	TGTGCCAGCTCACCTAGGACGGGACAGCCAACGGAGACCCAGTACTTC
TRBV7-2	NA	TRBD1	TRBJ2-2	CASSLGQGGTGELFF	TGTGCCAGCAGCTTGGGACAGGGTGGGACCGGGGAGCTGTTTTTT
TRBV21-1	few	NA	TRBJ2-3	CASSPGSGTSKFQCTDTQYF	TGTGCCAGCAGCCCCGGGAGCGGGACTAGCAAGTTCCAATGCACAGATACGCAGTATTTT
TRBV19	few	NA	TRBJ1-5	CASSKGPEPQHF	TGTGCCAGTAGTAAAGGGCCGGAGCCCCAGCATTTT
TRBV11-2	NA	TRBD2	TRBJ2-1	CASSLISTSGYNEQFF	TGTGCCAGCAGCTTAATCTCTACTAGCGGATACAATGAGCAGTTCTTC
TRBV19	NA	NA	TRBJ1-1	CASSIVRGFVNTEAFF	TGTGCCAGTAGTATAGTGCGGGGGTTTGTGAACACTGAAGCTTTCTTT
TRBV6-1	NA	NA	TRBJ2-5	CASSETWGRGGRETQYF	TGTGCCAGCAGTGAAACGTGGGGTAGGGGCGGTAGGGAGACCCAGTACTTC